This T cell receptor (beta chain) was recovered during a study of shared clonotypes between healthy human individuals. For the study at large: A couple of women and three men aged 18 to 49 served as donors. Study results and caveats: Sampling involved blood alone; tissue repertoires likely differ.

Sequencing used immunoSEQ multiplex PCR; TCRdb keeps in-frame clones, though not all of them. This table has over a million clones, 95% to 99% appearing once. Comments on this clone: Its antigen remains unknown. Within the sample, other DNA sequences also encode this same CDR3.

From germline, CDR1 is SGDLS and CDR2 YYNGEE. The CDR3 is 13 amino acids. Deletions cut 0 bases from V and 5 bases from J, with 8 bases between. Within Nashville, Tennessee resided all donors, each a Caucasian adult. J is TRBJ2-5 and V is TRBV9, with D hard to call. The source is a man aged 30 to 45 in good health. The specimen sequenced was naive CD4+ T cells sorted from blood. Specified subset: CD45RA+ positively selected. CDR3 amino acids: CASSVGGVETQYF. In nucleotides, the CDR3 is TGTGCCAGCAGCGTAGGAGGAGTGGAGACCCAGTACTTC.